This section outlines one T cell receptor beta chain sequence together with its context. The antigen remains unidentified. These data originate in a study of response to subunit inactivated influenza vaccine. Study-wide points: Seasonal influenza vaccination, on each occasion, was suggested by the authors to recruit few new T cells.

From the RT-PCR reads, TCRdb called clonotypes with MiXCR, one entry per CDR3 protein. The sample consists of about 830,000 distinct CDR3 sequences, about a fifth of them appearing once. Sequenced here: PBMCs from blood, sampled roughly 5 days after vaccination. This TCR came from a man over 45 who received an inactivated influenza vaccine.

CDR3 amino acids: CASSYPWGGVQDIQYF. Written as DNA, the CDR3 is TGTGCCAGCAGTTACCCCTGGGGAGGGGTTCAAGACATTCAGTACTTC. The chain employs TRBV6-2 or TRBV6-3 and TRBJ2-4, with 7 positions matching TRBD2. The V gene end was trimmed by 2 bases and the J gene end by 8 bases; junction bases not matched to a gene: 12. CDR1 MNHEY and CDR2 SVGEGT come from the germline V gene. CDR3 size: 16 residues.